The sequence of this TCR beta chain was determined in a study of OX40 agonist ivuxolimab in advanced cancers. Study as a whole: Those enrolled were approximately 83% male, with a mean age of around 60 years and ages from roughly 20 to 90.

Autoimmune disease history or systemic immunosuppression led to patient exclusion. V lost 1 base and J 10 bases, leaving 16 bases between the germline ends. Germline assignment: CDR1 MDHEN and CDR2 SYDVKM. The CDR3 consists of 14 residues. Profiled with immunoSEQ multiplex PCR; TCRdb holds only in-frame clones, not every one. The profile shows around 63,000 clones, just over 85% of them singletons. Material: CD4+ or CD8+ T cells sorted from blood, obtained in a trial of the OX40 agonist ivuxolimab. The receptor's source is an adult with an advanced solid tumor such as melanoma, head and neck, liver or kidney cancer. The chain has TRBV28 and TRBJ1-1; the D is unclear. Here the CDR3 DNA reads TGTGCCAGCAGTTTATCTTCGGGATCCTGGATAGCTTTCTTT. Amino acid sequence: CASSLSSGSWIAFF.